This T cell receptor beta chain was observed in a study of cytomegalovirus exposure and HLA in healthy donors. About this clone: Its antigen is undetermined.

Study findings and constraints: According to an earlier analysis, most TCR beta V segments yielded productive rearrangements about 90% or about 30% of the time. Apparent HLA restriction characterized most CMV-associated TCR beta chains in a later analysis.

Germline lookup yields CDR1 MNHNY and CDR2 SVGAGI (reference sequence). J was trimmed by 4 bases and V by 5 bases; bases with no gene match: 7. The CDR3 consists of 15 residues. Both 60 Vbeta primers and 13 Jbeta primers went into the PCR. Some clones are missing from TCRdb's copy, which holds only in-frame ones; the method was immunoSEQ multiplex PCR. With around 130,000 clones in the sample, the ten largest clones hold roughly 1.6%. Healthy bone marrow donors made up the donor group. Input material: PBMCs. This sequence originates from a middle-aged woman in good health and CMV-seronegative. The genes are TRBV6-6 and TRBJ1-4, with 7 bases fitting TRBD1. This chain's CDR3 is CASSTRGLGNEKLFF. The CDR3, as DNA: TGTGCCAGCAGTACAAGGGGGCTAGGTAATGAAAAACTGTTTTTT.